This TCR beta chain comes out of a study of Ad26.COV2.S vaccination and SARS-CoV-2 variants. V was cut by 3 bases and J by 3 bases, with 8 bases left in between. CDR3 length: 13 amino acids. The germline V gene has CDR1 MDHEN and CDR2 SYDVKM. Regarding treatment: around 19 received Ad26.COV2.S at low or high dose, single or two shots; about five received placebo; per-sample allocation not given. Sampling was performed 63 days after the first vaccine or placebo injection. The method was immunoSEQ multiplex PCR; TCRdb's version includes in-frame clones alone and lacks a portion of them. The sample has more than 300,000 clones, about 82% seen once.

V and J are TRBV28 and TRBJ1-1; D remains ambiguous. The TCR comes from a person aged 18-65 years who received the Ad26.COV2.S COVID-19 vaccine or a placebo. Sequenced here: peripheral blood, sampled in a trial of Ad26.COV2.S vaccine versus placebo. DNA of the CDR3: TGTGCCAGCAGTTTCAGCACAGACACTGAAGCTTTCTTT. This translates into CASSFSTDTEAFF.